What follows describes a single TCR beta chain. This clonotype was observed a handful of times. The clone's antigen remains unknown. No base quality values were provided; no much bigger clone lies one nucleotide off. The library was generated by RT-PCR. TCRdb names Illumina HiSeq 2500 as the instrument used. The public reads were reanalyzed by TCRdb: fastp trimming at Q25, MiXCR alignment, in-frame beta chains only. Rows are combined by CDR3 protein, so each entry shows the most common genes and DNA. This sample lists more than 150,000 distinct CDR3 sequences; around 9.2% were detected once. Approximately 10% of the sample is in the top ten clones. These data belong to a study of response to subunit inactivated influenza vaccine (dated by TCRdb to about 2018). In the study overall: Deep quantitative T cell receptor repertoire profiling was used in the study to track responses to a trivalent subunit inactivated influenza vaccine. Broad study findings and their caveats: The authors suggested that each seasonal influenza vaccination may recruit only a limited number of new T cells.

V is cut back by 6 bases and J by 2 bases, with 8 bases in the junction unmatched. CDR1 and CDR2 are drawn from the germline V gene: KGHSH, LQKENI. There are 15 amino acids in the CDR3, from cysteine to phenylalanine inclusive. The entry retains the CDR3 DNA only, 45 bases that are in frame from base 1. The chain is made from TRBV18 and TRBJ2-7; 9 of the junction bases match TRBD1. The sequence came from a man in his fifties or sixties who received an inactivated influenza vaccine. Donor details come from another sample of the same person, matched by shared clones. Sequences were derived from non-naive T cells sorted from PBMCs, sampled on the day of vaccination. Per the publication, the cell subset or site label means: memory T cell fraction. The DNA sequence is TGTGCCAGCTCGCGCCGGGACAGGGAGGCCTACGAGCAGTACTTC. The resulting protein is CASSRRDREAYEQYF. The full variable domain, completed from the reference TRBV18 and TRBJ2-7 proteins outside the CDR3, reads NAGVMQNPRHLVRRRGQEARLRCSPMKGHSHVYWYRQLPEEGLKFMVYLQKENIIDESGMPKERFSAEFPKEGPSILRIQQVVRGDSAAYFCASSRRDREAYEQYFGPGTRLTVT.